Listed here are 19 T cell receptor beta chains from one sample, sequenced in a study of T cell responses to AZD1222 COVID-19 vaccine. TCRdb's table, derived via immunoSEQ multiplex PCR, lists solely in-frame clones and lacks some. The table includes about 150,000 clones, more than 85% detected once. The sample consisted of peripheral blood, taken 28 days after the second AZD1222 dose. These receptors were obtained from an adult who received the AZD1222 COVID-19 vaccine.

The chain combines TRBV6-5 with TRBJ2-7; the D gene is possibly TRBD2 (6 bases). Trimming took off 0 bases at V and 2 bases at J, with 11 bases between the two ends. CDR3 size: 15 residues. Germline V gene lookup returns CDR1 MNHEY and CDR2 SVGAGI. CDR3 amino acids: CASSYSGGTTYEQYF. CDR3 coding DNA: TGTGCCAGCAGTTACTCGGGCGGGACCACCTACGAGCAGTACTTC.

V gene TRBV6-4 combines with J gene TRBJ2-2; D unclear. Germline values: CDR1 MRHNA, CDR2 SNTAGT. Trimming took 2 bases from V and 5 from J, leaving 6 bases between them. The length of the CDR3 is 13 residues. For the CDR3, the DNA is TGTGCCAGCAGTGACCTGGGGACCGGGGAGCTGTTTTTT. Protein: CASSDLGTGELFF.

The chain has TRBV5-6 and TRBJ2-7; D not resolved. V shed 3 bases and J shed 2 bases, with 9 bases lying between them. The CDR3 is 13 amino acids. Germline CDR1 and CDR2: SGHDT and YYEEEE. The CDR3 DNA reads as TGTGCCAGCAGCTCCGACTTGGCCTACGAGCAGTACTTC. Protein product: CASSSDLAYEQYF.

The V and J genes are TRBV3-1 (or the pseudogene TRBV3-2) and TRBJ2-4; 8 bases are shared with TRBD2. This CDR3 contains 15 residues. The germline gives CDR1 LGHDT, CDR2 YNNKEL (reference sequence). Trimming took 4 bases from V and 3 from J; bases not matched to a gene: 5. DNA of the CDR3: TGTGCCAGCAGCCCCCTCGGGGGGGGCAAAAACATTCAGTACTTC. It encodes CASSPLGGGKNIQYF.

The CDR3 spells CASSPGGGQGNYGYTF. CDR3 sequence (DNA): TGCGCCAGCAGCCCGGGTGGGGGACAGGGAAACTATGGCTACACCTTC. The rearrangement joins TRBV5-1 to TRBJ1-2; 9 nucleotides line up with TRBD1. This CDR3 is built from 16 residues. V shed 4 bases, J shed 2 bases, and the junction held 9 bases outside the gene matches. Per germline, CDR1 SGHRS and CDR2 YFSETQ.

V usage is TRBV5-4 and J usage is TRBJ2-3; D may be TRBD2 (5 bases). V was shortened by 3 bases and J by 5 bases, with 10 bases between the two germline ends. The CDR3 loop spans 13 amino acids. CDR1 is SGHNT and CDR2 is YYREEE in the germline V gene (reference sequence). The CDR3 is CASSWGVEDTQYF. The CDR3 DNA is TGTGCCAGCAGCTGGGGAGTAGAAGATACGCAGTATTTT.

This clone was observed once. The V gene is TRBV2, the J gene TRBJ1-5; D remains ambiguous. The CDR3 has 14 amino acids. V lost 3 bases and J 5 bases, leaving 11 bases between the germline ends. The germline gives CDR1 SNHLY, CDR2 FYNNEI. The DNA of the CDR3 is TGTGCCAGCAGTGATCGGTCAGCATATCAGCCCCAGCATTTT. Translated: CASSDRSAYQPQHF.

This chain connects TRBV10-2 to TRBJ2-3; D not resolved. The CDR3 sequence is 14 residues long. Germline CDR1 and CDR2: WSHSY and SAAADI. Trimming pared 6 bases from V and 0 bases from J, leaving 10 bases between. The CDR3 DNA follows: TGCGCCAGCAGCGAAGACACCAGCACAGATACGCAGTATTTT. This gives the protein CASSEDTSTDTQYF.

The chain employs TRBV6-4 and TRBJ1-6; 11 bases match TRBD1. The CDR3 runs 16 residues. The germline V gene encodes CDR1 MRHNA and CDR2 SNTAGT. Trimming removed 6 bases from V and 9 bases from J; junction bases left unmatched: 10. CDR3 in amino acids: CASSRVSGTGGSPLHF. CDR3 DNA sequence: TGTGCCAGCAGCAGAGTATCCGGGACAGGGGGTTCACCCCTCCACTTT.

The chain couples TRBV21-1 to TRBJ1-1. TRBV21-1 is a known pseudogene. This CDR3 has 16 residues. This CDR3 reads CASSRRPGGWNTEAFF. CDR3 bases: TGTGCCAGCAGCAGACGCCCGGGGGGCTGGAACACTGAAGCTTTCTTT.

The DNA for the CDR3 is TGTGCCAGCAGCTTAGACCGGGTTGAGCAGTTCTTC. It yields the protein CASSLDRVEQFF. V and J are TRBV13 and TRBJ2-1; D ambiguous. The CDR3 is 12 amino acids. Trimming pared 1 base from V and 9 bases from J, leaving 7 bases between. Per the germline V gene, CDR1 is PRHDT and CDR2 is FYEKMQ (reference sequence).

The chain links TRBV28 to TRBJ1-2; no clear D gene. CDR3 length: 14 amino acids. Germline loops: CDR1 MDHEN, CDR2 SYDVKM. V lost 6 bases to trimming and J lost 2 bases, with 13 bases between them. CDR3 loop: CASSPRTDNYGYTF. CDR3 nucleotide sequence: TGTGCCAGCAGCCCACGGACGGACAACTATGGCTACACCTTC.

The rearrangement uses TRBV6-1 and TRBJ1-1; D is uncertain. This CDR3 region has 15 residues. Germline V gene lookup returns CDR1 MNHNS and CDR2 SASEGT. V was trimmed by 0 bases and J by 0 bases, leaving 8 bases between them. CDR3 loop: CASSEAAIMNTEAFF. DNA for the CDR3: TGTGCCAGCAGTGAAGCTGCAATCATGAACACTGAAGCTTTCTTT.

The chain uses TRBV10-2 and TRBJ2-1; no firm D call. With 0 bases removed from V and 4 bases from J, the gap between germline ends came to 7 bases. This CDR3 has 14 amino acids. Germline V lookup: CDR1 WSHSY, CDR2 SAAADI. CDR3 bases: TGCGCCAGCAGTGAGTCTAAGTCGTACAATGAGCAGTTCTTC. Protein sequence: CASSESKSYNEQFF.

This chain joins TRBV18 and TRBJ2-5, with 13 bases lining up with TRBD2. The CDR3 extends over 16 amino acids. V was clipped by 4 bases and J by 1 base; unmatched bases: 3. CDR1 and CDR2 from the germline V gene are KGHSH and LQKENI. Here the CDR3 reads CASSQLAGGLQETQYF. DNA of the CDR3: TGTGCCAGCTCACAACTAGCGGGAGGGCTCCAAGAGACCCAGTACTTC.

The rearrangement uses TRBV5-4 and TRBJ1-2; D might be TRBD1 (6 bases). V was pared by 0 bases and J by 6 bases, with 9 bases between. The CDR3 sequence is 13 residues long. Germline lookup yields CDR1 SGHNT and CDR2 YYREEE (reference sequence). The CDR3 is CASSLGGGNGYTF. CDR3 in DNA: TGTGCCAGCAGCTTGGGAGGGGGGAATGGCTACACCTTC.

The chain joins TRBV7-9 to TRBJ2-7; 8 bases line up with TRBD1. This CDR3 comprises 15 residues. Trimming took 2 bases from V and 2 from J; bases not matched to a gene: 5. In germline, CDR1 is SEHNR, CDR2 FQNEAQ (reference sequence). The CDR3 reads CASSLRQGATYEQYF. CDR3 nucleotide sequence: TGTGCCAGCAGCTTAAGGCAGGGGGCAACCTACGAGCAGTACTTC.

In DNA, the CDR3 is TGTGCCAGCAGCCAAACCTCTTCGGGGGCGTCGGGCTACACCTTC. Translating gives CASSQTSSGASGYTF. The V call is TRBV14, the J call TRBJ1-2, with D possibly being TRBD1 (6 bases). The V gene lost 2 bases and the J gene lost 8 bases, with 18 bases spanning the gap. There are 15 residues in the CDR3. From germline, CDR1 is SGHDN and CDR2 FVKESK.

This chain links TRBV24-1 with TRBJ2-1; TRBD2 aligns across 10 bases. CDR1 is KGHDR, CDR2 SFDVKD, per germline. The length of the CDR3 is 15 residues. Trimming cost V 4 bases and J 7 bases; bases outside gene matches: 6. The chain's CDR3 is CATSDGSGRHNEQFF. The CDR3, as DNA: TGTGCCACCAGTGACGGTAGCGGGAGGCATAATGAGCAGTTCTTC.